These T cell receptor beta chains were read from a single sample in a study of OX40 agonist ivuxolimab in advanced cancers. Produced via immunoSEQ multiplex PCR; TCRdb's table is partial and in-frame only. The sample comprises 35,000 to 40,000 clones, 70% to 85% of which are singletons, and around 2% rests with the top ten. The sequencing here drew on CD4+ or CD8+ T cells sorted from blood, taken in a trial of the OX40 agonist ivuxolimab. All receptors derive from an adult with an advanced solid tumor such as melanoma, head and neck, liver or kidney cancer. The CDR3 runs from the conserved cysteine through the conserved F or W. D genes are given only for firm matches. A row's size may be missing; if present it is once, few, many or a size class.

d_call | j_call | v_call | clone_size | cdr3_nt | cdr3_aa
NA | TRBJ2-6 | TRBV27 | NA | TGTGCCAGCAGTTTTACTCCCGGATCCGCTGGGGCCAACGTCCTGACTTTC | CASSFTPGSAGANVLTF
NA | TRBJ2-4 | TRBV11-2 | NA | TGTGCCAGCAGCTTCTCAGGGGTCGACAAAAACATTCAGTACTTC | CASSFSGVDKNIQYF
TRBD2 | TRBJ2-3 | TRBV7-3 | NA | TGTGCCAGCAGCTCCGGACTAGCGGGGGGCTGGAATACGCAGTATTTT | CASSSGLAGGWNTQYF
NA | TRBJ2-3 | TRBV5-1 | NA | TGCGCCAGCAGCTTGGCCGAAACAGATACGCAGTATTTT | CASSLAETDTQYF
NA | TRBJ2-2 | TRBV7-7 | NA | TGTGCTAGCAGCTCGCGACTAGCCGGGGAGCTGTTTTTT | CASSSRLAGELFF
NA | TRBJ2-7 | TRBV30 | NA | TGTGCCTGGGCCGTCGGTGGAGGGGCCTACGAGCAGTACTTC | CAWAVGGGAYEQYF
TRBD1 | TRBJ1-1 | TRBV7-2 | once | TGTGCCAGTCACATAACCAGGGGGCCCAACACTGAAGCTTTCTTT | CASHITRGPNTEAFF
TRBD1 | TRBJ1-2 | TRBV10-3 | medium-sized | TGTGCCATCAGTGAGTCGAGAACAGGGGGTGGCTACACCTTC | CAISESRTGGGYTF
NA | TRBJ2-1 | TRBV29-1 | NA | TGCAGCGTTGAAGGGCAGTTCTTC | CSVEGQFF
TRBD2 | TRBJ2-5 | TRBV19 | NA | TGTGCCAGTAGTCCGGTCAGCGGGGGGGCCCCCGGGCAAGAGACCCAGTACTTC | CASSPVSGGAPGQETQYF
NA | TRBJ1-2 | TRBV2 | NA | TGTGCCAGCAGTGCCGCACCGGGGAACTATGGCTACACCTTC | CASSAAPGNYGYTF
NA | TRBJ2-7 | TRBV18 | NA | TGTGCCAGCTCTGGGGGCATGTTAGACGAGCAGTACTTC | CASSGGMLDEQYF
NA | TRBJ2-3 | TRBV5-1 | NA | TGCGCCAGCAGCTTAGTACCGGGGGGCTTCACAGATACGCAGTATTTT | CASSLVPGGFTDTQYF
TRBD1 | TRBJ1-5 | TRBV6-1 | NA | TGTGCCAGCAGAAGACAGGGGACTTCAGATCAGCCCCAGCATTTT | CASRRQGTSDQPQHF
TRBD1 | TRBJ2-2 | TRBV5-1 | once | TGCGCCAGCAGCGGGACAGGGGGAAACACCGGGGAGCTGTTTTTT | CASSGTGGNTGELFF
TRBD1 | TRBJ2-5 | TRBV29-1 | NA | TGCAGCGTTCGGTTACAGGGGTCAGAGACCCAGTACTTC | CSVRLQGSETQYF
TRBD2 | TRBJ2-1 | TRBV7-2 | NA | TGTGCCAGCAGCTCCCGGGCGGGGGGGCCGTCCGATGAGCAGTTCTTC | CASSSRAGGPSDEQFF
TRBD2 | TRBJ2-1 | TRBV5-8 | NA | TGTGCCAGCAGCTTGGGACTAGCAGGTTACAATGAGCAGTTCTTC | CASSLGLAGYNEQFF